Below, 8 T cell receptor beta chains from the same sample are listed, as sequenced in a study of blood T cell repertoires in COVID-19. The repertoire was sequenced with immunoSEQ multiplex PCR; TCRdb's copy has only in-frame clones and lacks some. The top ten hold about 12% of the sample, which has over 100,000 clones, approximately 80% seen once. Input material: peripheral blood. These receptor sequences come from a woman aged 55-70 years with acute or convalescent COVID-19.

The CDR3 DNA reads as TGTGCCAGCCGGACATCGGCTGGAAACACCATATATTTT. This gives the protein CASRTSAGNTIYF. The chain combines TRBV6-5 with TRBJ1-3, with D possibly matching TRBD1 (5 bases). The CDR3 has 13 amino acids. Trimming took 8 bases from V and 2 from J, leaving 10 bases between them. Per germline, CDR1 MNHEY and CDR2 SVGAGI.

The sample holds one count of this clone. The chain has TRBV2 and TRBJ2-2; D is ambiguous. The CDR3 consists of 15 residues. Germline V gene sequence: CDR1 SNHLY, CDR2 FYNNEI. V was cut by 7 bases and J by 4 bases, with 16 bases left in between. Here the CDR3 DNA reads TGTGCCAGCAAGCCGACCGCCTGGAGCACCGGGGAGCTGTTTTTT. This codes for CASKPTAWSTGELFF.

The rearrangement joins TRBV5-4 to TRBJ1-3, with D uncertain. Trimming stripped 0 bases from V and 2 bases from J, with 6 bases between. This CDR3 is 14 amino acids long. CDR1 SGHNT and CDR2 YYREEE come from the germline V gene (reference sequence). CDR3 DNA: TGTGCCAGCAGCTTGGCGAGCCCTGGAAACACCATATATTTT. Encoded protein: CASSLASPGNTIYF.

J is TRBJ2-2 and V is TRBV12-5; perhaps TRBD2 as D (5 bases). The germline V and J ends were trimmed by 1 base and 6 bases, with 12 bases remaining between them. The germline V gene has CDR1 LGHNT and CDR2 FRNRAP. CDR3 length: 15 amino acids. The CDR3 nucleotides read TGTGCTAGTGGTTTGGGGAGAACGGAGGCCGGGGAGCTGTTTTTT. Protein: CASGLGRTEAGELFF. Complete variable domain (other parts from reference TRBV12-5 and TRBJ2-2): DARVTQTPRHKVTEMGQEVTMRCQPILGHNTVFWYRQTMMQGLELLAYFRNRAPLDDSGMPKDRFSAEMPDATLATLKIQPSEPRDSAVYFCASGLGRTEAGELFFGEGSRLTVL.

V usage is TRBV6-5 and J usage is TRBJ2-3, with D perhaps TRBD2 (7 bases). V shed 2 bases and J shed 5 bases, with 14 bases lying between them. This CDR3 has 15 residues. Germline V gives CDR1 MNHEY, CDR2 SVGAGI. The CDR3 region has the DNA TGTGCCAGCAGTTACAGTGGGGGGGCCTTAGATACGCAGTATTTT. Its translation is CASSYSGGALDTQYF.

This clone is classed as hyperexpanded (1% or more). This chain uses TRBV5-1 with TRBJ2-5, with D possibly matching TRBD2 (6 bases). V dropped 3 bases and J dropped 7 bases, with 19 bases sitting between them. From germline, CDR1 is SGHRS and CDR2 YFSETQ. This CDR3 has 15 amino acids. The CDR3 is CASSSTPLDSGTQYF. CDR3 nucleotide sequence: TGCGCCAGCAGCTCGACCCCACTCGATAGCGGGACCCAGTACTTC. Combining the CDR3 with reference TRBV5-1 and TRBJ2-5 gives the whole variable domain KAGVTQTPRYLIKTRGQQVTLSCSPISGHRSVSWYQQTPGQGLQFLFEYFSETQRNKGNFPGRFSGRQFSNSRSEMNVSTLELGDSALYLCASSSTPLDSGTQYFGPGTRLLVL.

The chain links TRBV6-5 to TRBJ1-1; D is uncertain. Germline CDR1 MNHEY, CDR2 SVGAGI. CDR3 length: 14 amino acids. V lost 6 bases and J lost 4, with 15 bases in between. The CDR3 spells CASSPPGEGTEAFF. The CDR3 DNA follows: TGTGCCAGCAGCCCCCCGGGTGAGGGCACTGAAGCTTTCTTT.

The chain uses TRBV25-1 and TRBJ2-1; TRBD2 might be the D (6 bases). Germline V lookup: CDR1 MGHDK, CDR2 SYGVNS. The ends were cut back, 8 bases at V and 5 bases at J, with 19 bases in the middle. The CDR3 sequence is 15 residues long. CDR3 DNA sequence: TGTGCCAGCCGGGGGTTATCATGGCTCGACAATGAGCAGTTCTTC. It specifies CASRGLSWLDNEQFF.